This TCR beta chain emerged from a study of blood T cell repertoires in COVID-19. Study-wide context: Nucleic acid was either cDNA or gDNA, and it came from T cells, B-cell-depleted T cells, or PBMCs.

Libraries were prepared by immunoSEQ multiplex PCR; TCRdb keeps only in-frame clonotypes and omits some of them. The data show fewer than 65,000 clones, with roughly 90% seen just once and around 1.2% held by the top ten. The length of the CDR3 is 14 residues. Germline CDR1 and CDR2: ENHRY and SYGVKD. J was trimmed by 3 bases and V by 6 bases; bases with no gene match: 6. The origin of this receptor is a man aged 55 to 69 with acute or convalescent COVID-19. The sequencing sample was made of peripheral blood. This chain uses TRBV10-3 with TRBJ1-1, with TRBD1 matching 8 bases. This chain's CDR3 is CAIRRTGRDTEAFF. In DNA form, the CDR3 reads TGTGCCATCAGAAGGACAGGGCGGGACACTGAAGCTTTCTTT.